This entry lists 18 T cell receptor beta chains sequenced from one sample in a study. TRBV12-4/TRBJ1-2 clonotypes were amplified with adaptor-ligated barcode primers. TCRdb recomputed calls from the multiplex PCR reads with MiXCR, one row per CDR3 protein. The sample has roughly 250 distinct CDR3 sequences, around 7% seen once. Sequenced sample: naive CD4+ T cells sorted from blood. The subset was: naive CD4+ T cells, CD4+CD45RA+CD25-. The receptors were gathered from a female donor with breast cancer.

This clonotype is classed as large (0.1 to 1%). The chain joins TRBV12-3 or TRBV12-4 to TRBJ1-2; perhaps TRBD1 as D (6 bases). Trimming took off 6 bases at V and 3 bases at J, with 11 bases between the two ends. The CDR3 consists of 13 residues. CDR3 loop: CASSQQGDYGYTF. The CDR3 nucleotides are TGTGCCAGCAGCCAACAGGGCGACTATGGCTACACCTTC.

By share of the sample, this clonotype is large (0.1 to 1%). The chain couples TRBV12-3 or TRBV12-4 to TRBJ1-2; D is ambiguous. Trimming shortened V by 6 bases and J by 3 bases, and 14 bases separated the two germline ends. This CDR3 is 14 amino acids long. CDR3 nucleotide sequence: TGTGCCAGCAGCCTCGGGTGGGGAGACTATGGCTACACCTTC. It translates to CASSLGWGDYGYTF.

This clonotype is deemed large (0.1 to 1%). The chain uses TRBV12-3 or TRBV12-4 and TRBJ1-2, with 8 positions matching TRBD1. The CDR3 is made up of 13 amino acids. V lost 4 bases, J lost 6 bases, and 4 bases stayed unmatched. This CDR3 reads CASSYGQGDGYTF. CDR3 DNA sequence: TGTGCCAGCAGTTACGGACAGGGCGATGGCTACACCTTC.

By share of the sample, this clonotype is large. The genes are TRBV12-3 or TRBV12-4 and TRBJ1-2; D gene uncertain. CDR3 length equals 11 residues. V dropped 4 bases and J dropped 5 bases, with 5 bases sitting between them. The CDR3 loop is CASSYGYGYTF. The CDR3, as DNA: TGTGCCAGCAGTTATGGGTATGGCTACACCTTC.

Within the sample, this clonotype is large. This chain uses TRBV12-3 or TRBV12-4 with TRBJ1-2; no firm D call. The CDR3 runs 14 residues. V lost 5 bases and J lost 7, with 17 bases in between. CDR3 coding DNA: TGTGCCAGCAGTCTTTCTCGAGGAGTTGGTGGCTACACCTTC. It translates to CASSLSRGVGGYTF.

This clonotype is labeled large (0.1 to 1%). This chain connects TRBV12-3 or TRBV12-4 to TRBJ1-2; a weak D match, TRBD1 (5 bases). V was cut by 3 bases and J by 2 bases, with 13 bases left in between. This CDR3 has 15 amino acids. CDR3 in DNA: TGTGCCAGCAGTTTTAAGACAGATCCCAACTATGGCTACACCTTC. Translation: CASSFKTDPNYGYTF.

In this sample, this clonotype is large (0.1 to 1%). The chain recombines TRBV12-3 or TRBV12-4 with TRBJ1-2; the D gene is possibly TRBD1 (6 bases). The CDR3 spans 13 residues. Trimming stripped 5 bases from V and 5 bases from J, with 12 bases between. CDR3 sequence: CASSRQADYGYTF. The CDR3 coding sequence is TGTGCCAGCAGTAGACAGGCAGATTATGGCTACACCTTC.

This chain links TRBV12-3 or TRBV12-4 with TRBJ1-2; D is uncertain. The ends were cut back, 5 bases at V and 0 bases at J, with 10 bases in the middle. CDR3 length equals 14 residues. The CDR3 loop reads CASSTRRSNYGYTF. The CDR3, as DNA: TGTGCCAGCAGTACCAGGAGATCTAACTATGGCTACACCTTC.

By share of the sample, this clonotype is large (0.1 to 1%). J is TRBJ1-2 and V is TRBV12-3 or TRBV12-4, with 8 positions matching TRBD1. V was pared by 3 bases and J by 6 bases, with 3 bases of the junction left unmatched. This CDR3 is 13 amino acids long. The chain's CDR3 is CASSFGDRHGYTF. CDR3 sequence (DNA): TGTGCCAGCAGTTTCGGGGACAGGCATGGCTACACCTTC.

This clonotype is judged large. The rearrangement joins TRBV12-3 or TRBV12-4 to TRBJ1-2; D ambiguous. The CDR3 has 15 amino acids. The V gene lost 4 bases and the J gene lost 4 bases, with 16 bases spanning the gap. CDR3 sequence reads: CASSSRSRGVYGYTF. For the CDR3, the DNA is TGTGCCAGCAGTTCACGGAGCCGGGGAGTCTATGGCTACACCTTC.

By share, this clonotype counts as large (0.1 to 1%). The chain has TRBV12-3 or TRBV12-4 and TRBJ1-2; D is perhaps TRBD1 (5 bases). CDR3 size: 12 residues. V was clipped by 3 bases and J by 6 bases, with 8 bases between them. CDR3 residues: CASSLAGNGYTF. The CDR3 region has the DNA TGTGCCAGCAGTTTGGCAGGGAATGGCTACACCTTC.

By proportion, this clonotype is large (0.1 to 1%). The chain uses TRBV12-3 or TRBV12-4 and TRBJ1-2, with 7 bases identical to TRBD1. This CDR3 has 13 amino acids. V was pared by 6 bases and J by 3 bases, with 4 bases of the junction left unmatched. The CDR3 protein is CASRYTGDYGYTF. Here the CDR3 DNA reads TGTGCCAGCAGGTACACAGGGGACTATGGCTACACCTTC.

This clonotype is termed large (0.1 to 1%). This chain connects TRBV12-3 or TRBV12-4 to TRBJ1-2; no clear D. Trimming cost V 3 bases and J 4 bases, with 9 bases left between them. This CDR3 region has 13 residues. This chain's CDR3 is CASSFTVGYGYTF. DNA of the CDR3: TGTGCCAGCAGTTTTACAGTAGGCTATGGCTACACCTTC.

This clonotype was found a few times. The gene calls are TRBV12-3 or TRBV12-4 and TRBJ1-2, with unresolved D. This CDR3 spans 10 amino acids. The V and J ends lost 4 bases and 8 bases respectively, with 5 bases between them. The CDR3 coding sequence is TGTGCCAGCAGTTCCGTGGGCTACACCTTC. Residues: CASSSVGYTF.

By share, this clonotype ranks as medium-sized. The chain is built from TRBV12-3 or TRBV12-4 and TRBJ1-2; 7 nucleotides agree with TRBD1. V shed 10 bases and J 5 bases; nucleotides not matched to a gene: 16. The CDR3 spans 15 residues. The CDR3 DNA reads TGTGCCAACAAGCTGGGCACGGACAGGCTGTATGGCTACACCTTC. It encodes CANKLGTDRLYGYTF.

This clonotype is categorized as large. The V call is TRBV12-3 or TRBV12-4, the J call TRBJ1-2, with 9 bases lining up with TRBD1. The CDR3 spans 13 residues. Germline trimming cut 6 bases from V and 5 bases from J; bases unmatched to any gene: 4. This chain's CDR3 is CASSSGQGYGYTF. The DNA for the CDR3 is TGTGCCAGCAGCTCGGGACAGGGTTATGGCTACACCTTC.

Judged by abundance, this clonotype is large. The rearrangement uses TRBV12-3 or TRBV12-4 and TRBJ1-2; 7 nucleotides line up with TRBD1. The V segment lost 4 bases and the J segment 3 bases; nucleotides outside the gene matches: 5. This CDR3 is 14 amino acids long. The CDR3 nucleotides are TGTGCCAGCAGTTCGACAGGGATGGACTATGGCTACACCTTC. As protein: CASSSTGMDYGYTF.

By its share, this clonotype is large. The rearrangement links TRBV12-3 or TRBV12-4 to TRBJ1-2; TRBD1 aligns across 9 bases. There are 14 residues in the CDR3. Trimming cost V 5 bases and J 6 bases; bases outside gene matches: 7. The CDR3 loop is CASSGTGSLNGYTF. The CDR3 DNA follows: TGTGCCAGCAGTGGGACAGGGTCTCTTAATGGCTACACCTTC.